The text below deals with one T cell receptor beta chain. The target antigen is unknown. An end of the junction differs from the germline gene, which may be a read error. This entry is derived from a study of breast tumors, draining lymph nodes, adjacent tissues. Study conclusions and caveats: The data were judged consistent with most tumor T cells coming from lymph node and expanding in tumor. The lymph node origin of tumor T cells was framed as consistent with a hypothesis, not demonstrated.

TCRdb redid the calling of the multiplex PCR reads with MiXCR, one entry per CDR3 protein. The sample holds 130,000 or so distinct CDR3 sequences, about 33% seen once. Samples came from axillary lymph nodes draining the breast cancer. CDR1 and CDR2 from the germline V gene are SGHRS and YFSETQ. This CDR3 contains 14 residues. The sequenced sample was axillary lymph node tissue. This receptor was identified in a female donor with breast cancer. Some clones in this sample may be carry-over from other donors' samples. V is TRBV5-1 and J is TRBJ2-7, with D perhaps assigned TRBD1 or TRBD2 (5 bases each). DNA of the CDR3: TGCGCCAGCAGCTTAACCGTGGGACGGGCAGAGCGGTACTTC. The encoded protein is CASSLTVGRAERYF.